Presented here are 23 T cell receptor beta chains from one specimen sequenced in a study of post-analysis software for immune sequencing data. No antigen has been assigned to these receptors. Built from TCR beta cDNA, the libraries had unique molecular identifiers in them. TCRdb reprocessed the PCR reads with MiXCR, giving one entry per CDR3 protein. Altogether fewer than 700,000 distinct CDR3 sequences are present, around 44% being singletons, with the ten largest covering more than 1.5%. Study-wide results and caveats: With TRBV5-6, TRBV5-1 and TRBV20-1 included, a handful of TRBV segments were more frequent in patients than in controls.

Sequenced material: blood. The receptor source for this set is a girl between 10 and 17 years old with multiple sclerosis.

This clonotype was counted between two and nine times. The gene calls are TRBV20-1 and TRBJ2-1; 12 nucleotides match TRBD2. Germline CDR1 and CDR2: DFQATT and SNEGSKA (reference sequence). The CDR3 totals 15 residues. V shed 5 bases and J 7 bases; nucleotides not matched to a gene: 9. CDR3 sequence (DNA): TGCAGTGCTGGAGCCGGGACTAGCGGGTGGAATGAGCAGTTCTTC. This sequence encodes CSAGAGTSGWNEQFF.

About this clonotype: Here the CDR3 omits its conserved ending phenylalanine or tryptophan, so a read error is the likely source. The V and J genes are TRBV7-9 and TRBJ2-1; D possibly corresponds to TRBD1 (6 bases). This CDR3 has 14 residues. The V gene lost 4 bases and the J gene lost 7 bases, with 14 bases spanning the gap. CDR1 is SEHNR, CDR2 FQNEAQ, per germline (reference sequence). The DNA of the CDR3 is TGTGCCAGCAGCTCCCAGGGGCAGGGAAATGAGCAGTTCTTA. Amino acid sequence: CASSSQGQGNEQFL.

V is TRBV12-3 or TRBV12-4 and J is TRBJ2-4; 11 bases fit TRBD1. The end of the DNA fits TRBJ2-7 better, so the J call may be wrong. The CDR3 extends over 15 amino acids. The DNA of the CDR3 is TGTGCCAGCAGTTTACAGGGGACAGGGGGATACGAGCAGTACTTC. This translates into CASSLQGTGGYEQYF.

This clonotype was counted between two and nine times. V gene TRBV12-3 or TRBV12-4 combines with J gene TRBJ1-4; D possibly corresponds to TRBD1 (5 bases). CDR3 length equals 15 residues. V lost 6 bases, J lost 0 bases, and 11 bases lay in between. In DNA form, the CDR3 reads TGTGCCAGCAGCCACAGGATAGCAACTAATGAAAAACTGTTTTTT. Its protein product is CASSHRIATNEKLFF.

This clonotype was recorded a few times. The V call is TRBV7-2, the J call TRBJ2-1; D is possibly TRBD2 (6 bases). With the DNA end fitting TRBJ2-7 better, the J assignment may be wrong. Germline assignment: CDR1 SGHTA and CDR2 FQGNSA. The CDR3 has 16 residues. CDR3 coding DNA: TGTGCCAGCAGCTTAGCTAGCGGCTATACCTACAATGAGCAGTACTTC. Its translation: CASSLASGYTYNEQYF.

This clonotype has more than one count but fewer than ten. The genes are TRBV11-3 and TRBJ2-7, with 9 nucleotides matching TRBD1. Germline V lookup: CDR1 SGHNT, CDR2 YENEEA. This CDR3 spans 14 amino acids. The trim removed 5 bases at V and 2 bases at J, leaving 4 bases unmatched. The CDR3 coding sequence is TGTGCCAGCAGCATCCGGGACAGGGCCTACGAGCAGTACTTC. This codes for CASSIRDRAYEQYF.

The chain recombines TRBV4-1 with TRBJ2-7, with D possibly being TRBD2 (7 bases). CDR1 MGHRA and CDR2 YSYEKL come from the germline V gene. V shed 4 bases and J shed 7 bases, with 17 bases lying between them. The CDR3 is made up of 14 amino acids. CDR3 in DNA: TGCGCCAGCAGCCTAAATAGGGGGGGAAATGAGCAGTACTTC. Translated: CASSLNRGGNEQYF.

The chain recombines TRBV4-1 with TRBJ1-5; D is unclear. CDR3 length: 16 residues. Germline loops: CDR1 MGHRA, CDR2 YSYEKL. Trimming took 0 bases from V and 6 from J, leaving 15 bases between them. The CDR3 region is CASSQDPLRPRQPQHF. The DNA of the CDR3 is TGCGCCAGCAGCCAAGATCCCCTGCGCCCGCGTCAGCCCCAGCATTTT.

A few counts support this clonotype. The J gene is TRBJ2-1, the V gene TRBV3-1, with 13 positions matching TRBD2. The germline gives CDR1 LGHDT, CDR2 YNNKEL (reference sequence). V shed 2 bases and J 5 bases; nucleotides not matched to a gene: 12. The CDR3 length is 19 residues. The CDR3 coding sequence is TGTGCCAGCAGCCAAAAGAAAAAGAGACTAGCGGGAGGTCACAATGAGCAGTTCTTC. Translated: CASSQKKKRLAGGHNEQFF.

V and J are TRBV24-1 and TRBJ2-1, with 7 bases aligning to TRBD2. This CDR3 is 13 amino acids long. V lost 3 bases to trimming and J lost 7 bases; unmatched junction nucleotides: 2. Germline assignment: CDR1 KGHDR and CDR2 SFDVKD. In DNA form, the CDR3 reads TGTGCCACCAGTGATGGGGGAGGGAATGAGCAGTTCTTC. It yields the protein CATSDGGGNEQFF.

The chain couples TRBV7-9 to TRBJ1-1; D not certain. Per the germline V gene, CDR1 is SEHNR and CDR2 is FQNEAQ (reference sequence). This CDR3 has 14 residues. V was pared by 1 base and J by 1 base, with 7 bases between. In DNA form, the CDR3 reads TGTGCCAGCAGCTTAGTACAGCCGAACACTGAAGCTTTCTTT. This sequence encodes CASSLVQPNTEAFF.

This clonotype came up a few times. The chain is built from TRBV12-3 or TRBV12-4 and TRBJ2-4; 12 bases fit TRBD2. Germline trimming cut 8 bases from V and 1 base from J; bases unmatched to any gene: 6. CDR3 size: 16 residues. The CDR3 sequence is CASQTSGGGAKNIQYF. CDR3 coding DNA: TGTGCCAGCCAGACTAGCGGGGGCGGGGCCAAAAACATTCAGTACTTC.

This chain joins TRBV7-2 and TRBJ2-1; TRBD1 matches 11 bases. CDR1 is SGHTA and CDR2 is FQGNSA in the germline V gene. The CDR3 covers 17 residues. Trimming cost V 3 bases and J 7 bases; bases outside gene matches: 11. The CDR3: CASSFDRDRGANNEQFF. In nucleotides, the CDR3 is TGTGCCAGCAGCTTTGACCGGGACAGGGGGGCGAATAATGAGCAGTTCTTC.

V usage is TRBV2 and J usage is TRBJ2-3, with D maybe TRBD1 (6 bases). V lost 5 bases to trimming and J lost 2 bases, with 17 bases between them. The CDR3 totals 16 residues. Germline V gives CDR1 SNHLY, CDR2 FYNNEI. The CDR3 spells CASSPLDRRNTDTQYF. In DNA form, the CDR3 reads TGTGCCAGCAGTCCCTTAGACAGGAGAAACACAGATACGCAGTATTTT. Based on the CDR3 plus reference TRBV2 and TRBJ2-3, the full variable domain is EPEVTQTPSHQVTQMGQEVILRCVPISNHLYFYWYRQILGQKVEFLVSFYNNEISEKSEIFDDQFSVERPDGSNFTLKIRSTKLEDSAMYFCASSPLDRRNTDTQYFGPGTRLTVL.

The chain recombines TRBV7-7 with TRBJ2-5; no clear D gene. Germline V lookup: CDR1 SSHAT, CDR2 FNYEAQ (reference sequence). The CDR3 loop spans 11 amino acids. The CDR3 loop is CAMDRYNEQYF. Here the CDR3 DNA reads TGTGCAATGGACCGCTACAATGAGCAGTACTTC. The variable domain in full, with the rest retrieved from reference TRBV7-7 and TRBJ2-5, is GAGVSQSPRYKVTKRGQDVTLRCDPISSHATLYWYQQALGQGPEFLTYFNYEAQPDKSGLPSDRFSAERPEGSISTLTIQRTEQRDSAMYRCAMDRYNEQYFGPGTRLLVL.

This clonotype was seen a handful of times. The chain has TRBV5-1 and TRBJ2-6; D is unclear. This CDR3 has 17 amino acids. Germline CDR1 SGHRS, CDR2 YFSETQ. Trimming left V 0 bases short and J 0 bases short, with 10 bases between. In DNA, the CDR3 is TGCGCCAGCAGCTTGGCCATTTCGAACTCTGGGGCCAACGTCCTGACTTTC. Protein: CASSLAISNSGANVLTF.

The chain combines TRBV6-5 with TRBJ2-3; either TRBD1 or TRBD2 may supply D (5 bases each). The germline gives CDR1 MNHEY, CDR2 SVGAGI. The length of the CDR3 is 15 residues. V shed 6 bases and J shed 4 bases, with 17 bases lying between them. CDR3 protein: CASRNSGAPADTQYF. CDR3 nucleotide sequence: TGTGCCAGCAGAAACTCCGGGGCCCCCGCAGATACGCAGTATTTT.

In regard to this clonotype: This may be a read error: a much more frequent sequence differs by one nucleotide. The chain joins TRBV12-3 or TRBV12-4 to TRBJ2-5, with 7 nucleotides matching TRBD2. V trimming: 5 bases; J trimming: 4 bases; junction bases outside the gene matches: 10. The CDR3 covers 15 residues. The CDR3 loop is CASSLVGGLGETQYF. Written as DNA, the CDR3 is TGTGCCAGCAGTCTAGTGGGAGGGCTTGGAGAGACCCAGTACTTC.

The chain uses TRBV7-6 and TRBJ1-5, with D maybe TRBD1 (6 bases). The V and J ends lost 2 bases and 5 bases respectively, with 13 bases between them. This CDR3 spans 15 amino acids. Germline CDR1 SGHVS, CDR2 FNYEAQ. CDR3 DNA sequence: TGTGCCAGCAGCTTATCTGCAGGGGCCGATCAGCCCCAGCATTTT. It specifies CASSLSAGADQPQHF. Full variable domain (rest looked up from reference TRBV7-6 and TRBJ1-5): GAGVSQSPRYKVTKRGQDVALRCDPISGHVSLYWYRQALGQGPEFLTYFNYEAQQDKSGLPNDRFSAERPEGSISTLTIQRTEQRDSAMYRCASSLSAGADQPQHFGDGTRLSIL.

This chain links TRBV5-4 with TRBJ2-1, with 9 nucleotides matching TRBD2. Germline V CDR1 and CDR2: SGHNT, YYREEE (reference sequence). V lost 1 base, J lost 10 bases, and 12 bases stayed unmatched. The CDR3 runs 16 residues. Here the CDR3 DNA reads TGTGCCAGCAGCTTGCAGGGAGCGGGGGGAGGGGGGGAGCAGTTCTTC. Translated, it gives CASSLQGAGGGGEQFF.

About this clonotype itself: One junction end disagrees with the germline gene, perhaps due to a read error. V usage is TRBV4-1 and J usage is TRBJ2-7, with D possibly TRBD1 on 5 matching bases. The CDR3 loop spans 16 amino acids. Germline loops: CDR1 MGHRA, CDR2 YSYEKL. The CDR3 region has the DNA TGCACCAGCAGCCAACAACAGGCGGACGCCACCTACGAGCAGTACTTC. Its protein is CTSSQQQADATYEQYF.

This clonotype has a handful of counts. The chain is built from TRBV4-1 and TRBJ1-2; D gene unclear. Germline-derived CDR1 and CDR2 are MGHRA and YSYEKL. Trimming took 0 bases from V and 6 from J, leaving 11 bases between them. This CDR3 spans 14 amino acids. In DNA, the CDR3 is TGCGCCAGCAGCCAAGATCGGGCATTCCATGGCTACACCTTC. Protein: CASSQDRAFHGYTF.

The chain couples TRBV6-6 to TRBJ1-1; tentatively, D is TRBD1 (6 bases). This CDR3 is built from 16 residues. CDR1 is MNHNY, CDR2 SVGAGI, per germline (reference sequence). V was clipped by 2 bases and J by 5 bases, with 18 bases between them. As DNA, the CDR3 is TGTGCCAGCAGTTACCCCCGGGACATGAAGAAGACTGAAGCTTTCTTT. It specifies CASSYPRDMKKTEAFF.